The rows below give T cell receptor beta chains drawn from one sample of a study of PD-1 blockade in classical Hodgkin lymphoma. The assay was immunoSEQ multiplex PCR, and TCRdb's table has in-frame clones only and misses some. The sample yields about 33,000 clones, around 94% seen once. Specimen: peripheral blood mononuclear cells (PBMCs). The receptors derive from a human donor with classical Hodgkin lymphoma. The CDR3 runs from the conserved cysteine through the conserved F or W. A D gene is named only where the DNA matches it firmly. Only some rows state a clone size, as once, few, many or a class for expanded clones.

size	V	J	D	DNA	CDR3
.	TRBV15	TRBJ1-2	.	TGTGCCACCAGCAGAGGCGCCGGGTTGTATGGCTACACCTTC	CATSRGAGLYGYTF
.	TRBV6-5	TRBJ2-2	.	TGTGCCAGCAGTAAAGGGACCGGGGAGCTGTTTTTT	CASSKGTGELFF
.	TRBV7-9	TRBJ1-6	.	TGTGCCAGCAGCTTAGACCCGCATAATTCACCCCTCCACTTT	CASSLDPHNSPLHF
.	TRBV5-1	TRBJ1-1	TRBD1	TGCGCCAGCAGCCCCTGGACAGGGGCAGGCACTGAAGCTTTCTTT	CASSPWTGAGTEAFF
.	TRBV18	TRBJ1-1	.	TGTGCCAGCTCACCGGGGCCGAACACTGAAGCTTTCTTT	CASSPGPNTEAFF
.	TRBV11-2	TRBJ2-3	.	TGTGCCAGCAGCTCCCGACTAGAGTCCACAGATACGCAGTATTTT	CASSSRLESTDTQYF
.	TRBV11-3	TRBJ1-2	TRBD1	TGTGCCAGCAGCTTAGCAACAGGGGGCAACTATGGCTACACCTTC	CASSLATGGNYGYTF
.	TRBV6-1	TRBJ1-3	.	TGTGCCAGCCGTTCGGGCCACCCTGACACCATATATTTT	CASRSGHPDTIYF
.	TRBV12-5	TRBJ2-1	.	TGTGCTAGTGGTTTGGTCGGGCCCATTGAGCAGTTCTTC	CASGLVGPIEQFF
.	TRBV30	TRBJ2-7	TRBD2	TGTGCCTGGAGTCCTCCCCCGCGGCTAGCGGTCACCTACGAGCAGTACTTC	CAWSPPPRLAVTYEQYF
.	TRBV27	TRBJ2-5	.	.	CASSSSASGQETQYF
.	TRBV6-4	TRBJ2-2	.	TGTGCCAGCAGTGTCAGCGCCGCGAACACCGGGGAGCTGTTTTTT	CASSVSAANTGELFF
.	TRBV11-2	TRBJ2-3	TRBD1	TGTGCCAGCAGCTTAGCGGCAGGGGGCCCAGATACGCAGTATTTT	CASSLAAGGPDTQYF
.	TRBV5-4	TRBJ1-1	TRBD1	TGTGCCAGCAGCTTGTCTGCATTTACAGGGGTGGCGGCTGAAGCTTTCTTT	CASSLSAFTGVAAEAFF
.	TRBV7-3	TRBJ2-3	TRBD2	TGTGCCAGCAGTGATAGCGGGGGGGCTACAGATACGCAGTATTTT	CASSDSGGATDTQYF
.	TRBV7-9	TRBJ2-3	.	TGTGCCAGCAGCTTGGCAGGGGATGTGTGGAGATCTAGCACAGATACGCAGTATTTT	CASSLAGDVWRSSTDTQYF
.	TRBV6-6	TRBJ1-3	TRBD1	TGTGCCAGCAGTACCCGACAGGGCGCTGGAAACACCATATATTTT	CASSTRQGAGNTIYF
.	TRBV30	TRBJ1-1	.	TGTGCCTGGGAATGGGGACCTTTGGGGAGCGACACTGAAGCTTTCTTT	CAWEWGPLGSDTEAFF
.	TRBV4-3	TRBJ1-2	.	TGCGCCAGCAGCCAGTCAAGACAGGCCTCCTCCTGGCATCGGAATTATGGCTACACCTTC	CASSQSRQASSWHRNYGYTF
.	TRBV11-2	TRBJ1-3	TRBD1	TGTGCCAGCAGCTTAAGGACTAGGGGGCCCCGCGGGGAAGGAAACACCATATATTTT	CASSLRTRGPRGEGNTIYF
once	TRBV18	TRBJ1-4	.	TGTGCCAGCTCCCCCCCCAAGGTGGAAAAACTGTTTTTT	CASSPPKVEKLFF
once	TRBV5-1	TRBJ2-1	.	TGCGCCAGCATGGAGAGCGGATCCTACAATGAGCAGTTCTTC	CASMESGSYNEQFF
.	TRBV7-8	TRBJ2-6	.	TGTGCCAGCAGCTTCGGGCAGGCTGGGGCCAACGTCCTGACTTTC	CASSFGQAGANVLTF
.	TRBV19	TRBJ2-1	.	TGTGCCAGTAGTCTCGAACAGCTATCCTACAATGAGCAGTTCTTC	CASSLEQLSYNEQFF
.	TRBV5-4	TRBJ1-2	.	TGTGCCAGCAGCTTGGCCTCATCAGTCTATGGCTACACCTTC	CASSLASSVYGYTF
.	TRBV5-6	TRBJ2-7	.	TGTGCCAGCAGCTCTTACACAGGGAACTACGAGCAGTACTTC	CASSSYTGNYEQYF
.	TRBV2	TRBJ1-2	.	TGTGCCAGCAGTGAAAATCGTCAGGGTGGGAGCTACACCTTC	CASSENRQGGSYTF
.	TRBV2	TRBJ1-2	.	TGTGCCAGCAGTGAAGCCCTCACAATTTATGGCTACACCTTC	CASSEALTIYGYTF
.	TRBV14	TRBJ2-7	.	TGTGCCAGCAGCCCCGGCCGTTGGAGGGAAGCCCACGAGCAGTACTTC	CASSPGRWREAHEQYF
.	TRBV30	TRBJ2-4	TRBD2	TGTGCCTGGAGCCCGGGACTAGCGGGAGGGGGCCTAGCCAAAAACATTCAGTACTTC	CAWSPGLAGGGLAKNIQYF
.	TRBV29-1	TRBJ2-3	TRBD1	TGCAGCGCCCTAAGGACAGGGGGTTCTTGGGGGTTCACAGATACGCAGTATTTT	CSALRTGGSWGFTDTQYF
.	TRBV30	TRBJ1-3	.	TGTGCCTGGAGTGGGGGAAACACCATATATTTT	CAWSGGNTIYF
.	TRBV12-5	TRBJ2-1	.	TGTGCTAGTGGCTTTTTCTACAATGAGCAGTTCTTC	CASGFFYNEQFF
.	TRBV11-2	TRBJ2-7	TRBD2	TGTGCCAGCAGCCGAGTGGGACTAGCGGGAGTTGCGTACGAGCAGTACTTC	CASSRVGLAGVAYEQYF
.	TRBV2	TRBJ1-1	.	TGTGCCAGCAGGGAAACAGGGAACACTGAAGCTTTCTTT	CASRETGNTEAFF
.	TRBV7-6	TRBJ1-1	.	TGTGCCAGCAGCTTAGCCCCTCCAGGAGGCCTTTTCCAGAACACTGAAGCTTTCTTT	CASSLAPPGGLFQNTEAFF
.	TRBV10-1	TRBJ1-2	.	TGCGCCAGCATTGTGGTACCTTACGACAGTTATTTCTATGGCTACACCTTC	CASIVVPYDSYFYGYTF
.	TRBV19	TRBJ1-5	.	TGTGCCAGTACCGACGGGGGAGGCAATCAGCCCCAGCATTTT	CASTDGGGNQPQHF
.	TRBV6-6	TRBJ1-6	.	TGTGCCAGCAGTTATATTGGACGGCTCTTCCACTTT	CASSYIGRLFHF
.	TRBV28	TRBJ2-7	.	TGTGCCAGCAGCTTCGGGCTCACTAGGTCCGAGCAGTACTTC	CASSFGLTRSEQYF